Each of the 14 T cell receptor beta chains below was sequenced from the same sample in a study of shared clonotypes between healthy human individuals. CD8 cells regarded as naive lacked CD45RO, were positively chosen for CCR7, and omitted terminally differentiated effector memory CD45RA+ cells. Profiling relied on immunoSEQ multiplex PCR, and the TCRdb table lists in-frame clones only, not all of them. The repertoire holds some 2 million clones, with roughly 95% as singletons. The sample was naive CD8+ T cells sorted from blood. The receptors stem from a man younger than 30 in good health.

The chain has TRBV7-9 and TRBJ2-2; D is unclear. Germline V gives CDR1 SEHNR, CDR2 FQNEAQ (reference sequence). V was pared by 2 bases and J by 3 bases, with 7 bases between. The CDR3 is made up of 14 amino acids. CDR3 in amino acids: CASSLPMDTGELFF. DNA of the CDR3: TGTGCCAGCAGCTTACCGATGGACACCGGGGAGCTGTTTTTT. The full variable domain, with the rest looked up from reference TRBV7-9 and TRBJ2-2, is DTGVSQNPRHKITKRGQNVTFRCDPISEHNRLYWYRQTLGQGPEFLTYFQNEAQLEKSRLLSDRFSAERPKGSFSTLEIQRTEQGDSAMYLCASSLPMDTGELFFGEGSRLTVL.

This clone was detected only once. J is TRBJ2-7 and V is TRBV6-1; 7 bases fit TRBD1. From germline, CDR1 is MNHNS and CDR2 SASEGT. This CDR3 region has 15 residues. Unmatched junction bases numbered 14, after V lost 6 bases and J lost 6 bases. CDR3 in DNA: TGTGCCAGCAGAAGACAGGGATTGGGCAGGGGCGAGCAGTACTTC. This encodes CASRRQGLGRGEQYF.

The chain is built from TRBV29-1 and TRBJ2-5; 8 bases align to TRBD1. The CDR3 totals 14 residues. Trimming at V came to 7 bases and at J to 2 bases, leaving 9 bases not matched to a gene. CDR1 is SQVTM and CDR2 is ANQGSEA in the germline V gene. DNA for the CDR3: TGCAGCGGCCTTGACAGGGGTCGACAAGAGACCCAGTACTTC. It specifies CSGLDRGRQETQYF.

This clone occurred once. The chain has TRBV25-1 and TRBJ2-5, with 14 bases identical to TRBD2. The CDR3 has 16 amino acids. Germline-derived CDR1 and CDR2 are MGHDK and SYGVNS. V shed 3 bases and J 8 bases; nucleotides not matched to a gene: 8. The CDR3 sequence is CASSDLLTSGGATQYF. The CDR3 nucleotides read TGTGCCAGCAGTGACCTCCTGACTAGCGGGGGGGCTACCCAGTACTTC.

Concerning this clone itself: The sample carries other DNA sequences with the same CDR3. The chain joins TRBV6-5 to TRBJ2-2; D not certain. V lost 3 bases and J 6 bases, leaving 2 bases between the germline ends. Looked up from germline, CDR1 is MNHEY and CDR2 is SVGAGI. The CDR3 covers 11 residues. The CDR3 loop is CASSYAGELFF. The CDR3, as DNA: TGTGCCAGCAGTTATGCCGGGGAGCTGTTTTTT.

The V and J genes are TRBV6-1 and TRBJ2-2, with a possible D match to TRBD2 (5 bases). Trimming left V 7 bases short and J 4 bases short, with 10 bases between. CDR3 length: 13 amino acids. CDR1 is MNHNS and CDR2 is SASEGT in the germline V gene. The CDR3 bases are TGTGCCAGCACGGGGTTGGGCACCGGGGAGCTGTTTTTT. Amino acid sequence: CASTGLGTGELFF.

The rearrangement joins TRBV5-6 to TRBJ2-1; 11 positions match TRBD2. CDR1 and CDR2 (germline): SGHDT, YYEEEE. The J segment lost 8 bases and the V segment lost 4 bases, leaving 11 bases of the junction unmatched. The CDR3 is 16 residues long. This CDR3 is CASSPESSGGLDEQFF. CDR3 in DNA: TGTGCCAGCAGCCCCGAATCTAGCGGGGGGCTGGATGAGCAGTTCTTC.

The chain carries TRBV7-9 and TRBJ2-2; D not resolved. Looked up from germline, CDR1 is SEHNR and CDR2 is FQNEAQ (reference sequence). The CDR3 has 15 amino acids. V shed 1 base and J shed 3 bases, with 9 bases lying between them. The CDR3 DNA is TGTGCCAGCAGCTTAGTCTACGGATACACCGGGGAGCTGTTTTTT. It yields the protein CASSLVYGYTGELFF.

This chain connects TRBV6-5 to TRBJ2-3; maybe TRBD2 (7 bases). Trimming removed 0 bases from V and 5 bases from J, with 12 bases in between. Germline V gene sequence: CDR1 MNHEY, CDR2 SVGAGI. The CDR3 extends over 15 amino acids. Written as DNA, the CDR3 is TGTGCCAGCAGTTACTCGGGGGGGCAAGGAGATACGCAGTATTTT. Residues: CASSYSGGQGDTQYF.

The chain has TRBV9 and TRBJ2-2; 7 positions agree with TRBD1. Germline V lookup: CDR1 SGDLS, CDR2 YYNGEE. Trimming at V came to 0 bases and at J to 7 bases, leaving 6 bases not matched to a gene. There are 15 residues in the CDR3. CDR3 nucleotides: TGTGCCAGCAGCGTAGAGGGGACAGCTAACGGGGAGCTGTTTTTT. This encodes CASSVEGTANGELFF.

The CDR3 region has the DNA TGTGCCAGCAGTGAACTAGCGGGGGGGAGCACAGATACGCAGTATTTT. As protein: CASSELAGGSTDTQYF. V usage is TRBV25-1 and J usage is TRBJ2-3; 12 positions agree with TRBD2. Germline values: CDR1 MGHDK, CDR2 SYGVNS. The junction had 0 bases not matched to a gene; V was cut back by 2 bases and J by 0 bases. CDR3 length: 16 amino acids.

This clone appeared a single time. This chain joins TRBV5-8 and TRBJ2-7; maybe TRBD2 (6 bases). Germline V CDR1 and CDR2: SGHTS, YDEGEE. The CDR3 is 13 amino acids. Trimming left V 5 bases short and J 6 bases short, with 15 bases between. CDR3 coding DNA: TGTGCCAGCAGAGCTTGGAGGGTGGGCGAGCAGTACTTC. As protein: CASRAWRVGEQYF.

The chain employs TRBV9 and TRBJ1-4, with TRBD1 as a possible D gene (5 bases). V was pared by 3 bases and J by 4 bases, with 16 bases between. The germline V gene has CDR1 SGDLS and CDR2 YYNGEE. The CDR3 contains 16 residues. This CDR3 reads CASSASGGGYNEKLFF. CDR3 coding DNA: TGTGCCAGCAGCGCCTCGGGTGGGGGGTATAATGAAAAACTGTTTTTT.

This clone appeared a single time. This chain links TRBV27 with TRBJ1-1, with D possibly being TRBD1 (5 bases). CDR3 length: 15 residues. Germline V gene data show CDR1 as MNHEY and CDR2 as SMNVEV (reference sequence). Trimming left V 3 bases short and J 4 bases short, with 15 bases between. In DNA, the CDR3 is TGTGCCAGCAGTTTCATAGGCGGACAACTCACTGAAGCTTTCTTT. Its protein product is CASSFIGGQLTEAFF.